In its sample, the clone carrying this T cell receptor (beta chain) is hyperexpanded. RNA and DNA were co-extracted from 20-30 mg of unsorted bulk tissue. Each tumor sample had over 75% viable tumor cells. A constant-region primer primed TCR beta cDNA synthesis from about 530 ng of total RNA. ARM-PCR was slightly modified, and three nested multiplex PCR rounds with it gave rise to the TCR beta libraries. The study ran its first two PCR rounds for approximately 10 cycles each, using TRBV1-TRBV30 forward primers and a C-beta reverse primer. In TCRdb, the multiplex PCR reads were re-called with MiXCR into one record per CDR3 protein. Among about 35,000 distinct CDR3 sequences listed, roughly four fifths were seen once. V was trimmed by 2 bases and J by 4 bases, leaving 15 bases between them. The germline CDR1 and CDR2 sequences are SGHAT and FQDESV (reference sequence). The CDR3 contains 15 residues. These data originate in a study of tumor-infiltrating lymphocytes in primary liver carcinoma.

The gene calls are TRBV11-1 and TRBJ2-7; TRBD2 is a possible D gene (6 bases). This clonotype originated in a man in his forties with primary liver carcinoma and hepatitis B virus infection. Sequenced material: liver tumor tissue from sampling region 4. The sample's subset: tumor region T4, right-lateral pole. CDR3 in amino acids: CASSLTGSGEYEQYF. The CDR3 bases are TGTGCCAGCAGCTTAACGGGATCGGGAGAATACGAGCAGTACTTC.